Listed below are T cell receptor beta chains from one sample, sequenced in a study of blood T cell repertoires in COVID-19. Assay used: immunoSEQ multiplex PCR; TCRdb lists only in-frame clones, some missing. Of about 160,000 clones listed, 90% to 95% are singletons. Source material: peripheral blood. The receptors come from a woman between 45 and 60 years old with acute or convalescent COVID-19. The CDR3 runs from the conserved cysteine through the conserved F or W. Each record gives: clone size, D gene, J gene, CDR3 length, V gene, CDR3 DNA, CDR3 protein. D genes are given only for firm matches. Expanded clones are given a class, and other clones once, few, many or no size at all.

>-|TRBD1|TRBJ1-4|14|TRBV5-6
TGTGCCAGCAACACCGGGACAGTTAATGAAAAACTGTTTTTT
CASNTGTVNEKLFF
>-|TRBD1|TRBJ1-1|16|TRBV4-1
TGCGCCAGCAGCCAACAGGGGGCAGTGTGGAGGACTGAAGCTTTCTTT
CASSQQGAVWRTEAFF
>once|-|TRBJ1-4|13|TRBV5-1
TGCGCCAGCAGCTCCCGTAACCCCGCAGAACTGTTTTTT
CASSSRNPAELFF
>-|-|TRBJ2-7|12|TRBV6-2/TRBV6-3
TGTGCCAGCAGTCGCCTAAACTACGAGCAGTACTTC
CASSRLNYEQYF
>-|-|TRBJ1-1|13|TRBV5-1
TGCGCCAGCAGCCTGGGGGAGTCAACTGAAGCTTTCTTT
CASSLGESTEAFF
>-|-|TRBJ1-1|16|TRBV28
TGTGCCAGCAGTCCCCGTAGGGAAACAGGGAGCACTGAAGCTTTCTTT
CASSPRRETGSTEAFF
>-|-|TRBJ1-5|16|TRBV19
TGTGCCAGTAGTACTGGACAGTATCATAGCAATCAGCCCCAGCATTTT
CASSTGQYHSNQPQHF
>-|-|TRBJ1-2|14|TRBV24-1
TGTGCCACCAGTGATCCAGGGCGCGAGGATGGCTACACCTTC
CATSDPGREDGYTF
>-|TRBD1|TRBJ1-2|13|TRBV15
TGTGCCACCAGCAGCACACAGGGGAATGGCTACACCTTC
CATSSTQGNGYTF
>once|-|TRBJ1-1|11|TRBV6-5
TGTGCCAGCAGCACTGAGAGTGAAGCTTTCTTT
CASSTESEAFF
>once|TRBD1|TRBJ1-4|12|TRBV7-8
TGTGCCAGCAGCCCCTTACAGGGGGGGCTTTTTTTT
CASSPLQGGLFF
>-|-|TRBJ2-7|12|TRBV5-5
TGTGCCAGCAGCTCCGAGGGTTACGAGCAGTACTTC
CASSSEGYEQYF
>-|TRBD1|TRBJ2-7|15|TRBV7-9
TGTGCCAGCAGCTTATACGAGACAGGGGATCACGAGCAGTACTTC
CASSLYETGDHEQYF
>-|-|TRBJ1-1|13|TRBV5-1
TGCGCCAGCAGCCCCGTTATAGGGGCTGAAGCTTTCTTT
CASSPVIGAEAFF
>-|-|TRBJ1-1|16|TRBV11-1
TGTGCCAGCAGCTTACGGTGGACAGCCCGGAACACTGAAGCTTTCTTT
CASSLRWTARNTEAFF
>-|TRBD2|TRBJ2-3|16|TRBV5-4
TGTGCCAGCAGCTTGGAACTAGCGGGGATCGCAGATACGCAGTATTTT
CASSLELAGIADTQYF
>-|-|TRBJ2-7|15|TRBV29-1
TGCAGCGTAACCAACGGGGGACCCTTCTCCTACGAGCAGTACTTC
CSVTNGGPFSYEQYF
>-|-|TRBJ2-5|13|TRBV5-4
TGTGCCAGCAGCCGGATCGGGGGAGAGACCCAGTACTTC
CASSRIGGETQYF
>-|-|TRBJ2-7|14|TRBV27
TGTGCCAGCAGTTCAGCCGACAGCCCCTACGAGCAGTACTTC
CASSSADSPYEQYF
>-|-|TRBJ1-1|17|TRBV10-3
TGTGCCACCCGGAGCTGGGCAGTTGAGGGGGTGAACACTGAAGCTTTCTTT
CATRSWAVEGVNTEAFF
>-|-|TRBJ1-6|13|TRBV5-1
TGCGCCAGCAGCTTTGGGGAGGGGGAGCCCCTCCACTTT
CASSFGEGEPLHF
>once|TRBD2|TRBJ2-5|18|TRBV4-2
TGTGCCAGCAGCCCAGGGACTAGCGGGGGGGCCCGGTGGGAGACCCAGTACTTC
CASSPGTSGGARWETQYF
>-|-|TRBJ1-2|13|TRBV12-3/TRBV12-4
TGTGCCAGCACCACCACTCTAGGATTGGGGCGCGTCTTC
CASTTTLGLGRVF
>-|TRBD1|TRBJ1-2|13|TRBV30
TGTGCCTGGAGTTCGTCAGACAGGGGTGGCTACACCTTC
CAWSSSDRGGYTF
>-|-|TRBJ2-1|11|TRBV7-2
TGTGCCAGCAGCTCCAGAAATGAGCAGTTCTTC
CASSSRNEQFF